This TCR beta chain originates from a study of cytomegalovirus exposure and HLA in healthy donors. Researchers ran the PCR with 60 Vbeta and 13 Jbeta primers. As handled by the study authors: Later reanalysis found approximately 76 million unique TCR beta chains, 9 million to 12 million of them shared. Repertoires were generated with immunoSEQ multiplex PCR, while TCRdb's copy carries only in-frame clones and drops some. That table furnishes V, J and clone size, whereas the DNA furnished D and trimming. Counted here are about 150,000 clones, over 75% occurring once; the ten biggest clones make up around 6%. The CDR3 is 15 residues long. From germline, CDR1 is MNHEY and CDR2 SVGAGI. V was pared by 0 bases and J by 9 bases, with 7 bases of the junction left unmatched. About this clone itself: The antigen remains unidentified.

The study, taken as a whole, reports: Investigators reported approximately 170 TCR beta chains as tied to cytomegalovirus. Common viral pathogens (according to a later analysis) appeared linked to several of the most significant clusters. Across donors, presence/absence analyses took sequencing depth to be roughly uniform.

The clonotype comes from a woman in her 40s in good health and CMV-seropositive. The rearrangement joins TRBV6-5 to TRBJ2-1; the match to TRBD2 covers 8 bases. Sequenced input: PBMCs. The DNA of the CDR3 is TGTGCCAGCAGTTACTCGAGGCGGGGGGACGGTGAGCAGTTCTTC. This encodes CASSYSRRGDGEQFF.